This T cell receptor (beta chain) is from a study of OX40 agonist ivuxolimab in advanced cancers. Study-level results: Among the lowest levels of clonal expansion were found in partial responders at 0.1-3.0 mg/kg. More expanded clones were seen, on average, in CD8+ T cells than in CD4+. Some of the nonresponding patients also showed low levels of normalized T-cell clonal expansion.

Data came from immunoSEQ multiplex PCR; TCRdb stores just in-frame clones and leaves some out. This table has approximately 66,000 clones, around 86% appearing once. This clone occurred a few times. Its antigen is not identified. The CDR3 contains 13 residues. V lost 4 bases and J 2 bases, leaving 8 bases between the germline ends. Germline CDR1 reads LGHNA; CDR2 reads YNFKEQ. The chain employs TRBV4-2 and TRBJ2-5; TRBD1 is a possible D gene (6 bases). Here the sequenced sample was CD4+ or CD8+ T cells sorted from blood, taken in a trial of the OX40 agonist ivuxolimab. The TCR was taken from an adult with an advanced solid tumor such as melanoma, head and neck, liver or kidney cancer. The CDR3 region has the DNA TGTGCCAGCAGCCGACAGGAACAAGAGACCCAGTACTTC. Translation: CASSRQEQETQYF.